This is a list of T cell receptor beta chains from one sample in a study of T cells expressing NK-cell markers. With the 5' RACE reads reprocessed, TCRdb shows one record per CDR3 protein and no DNA. The repertoire table contains some 600,000 distinct CDR3 sequences. Sequenced input: blood T cells: a sorted CD56 or NKG2C T cell subset, CD4+ or CD8+ T cells, or bulk PBMC T cells (not recorded which). The receptors shown here come from a man younger than 35 in good health. Both conserved end residues are part of each CDR3.

J gene: TRBJ2-1; V gene: TRBV6-2/TRBV6-3; CDR3 protein: CASSQATGLAWVNEQFF
J gene: TRBJ2-1; V gene: TRBV29-1; CDR3 protein: CSVEVSRGGDSNYNEQFF
J gene: TRBJ1-2; V gene: TRBV4-1; CDR3 protein: CASSQAGQDLHTF
J gene: TRBJ2-3; V gene: TRBV5-1; CDR3 protein: CASERTGGSDTQYF
J gene: TRBJ1-6; V gene: TRBV4-1; CDR3 protein: CASSPTGSPLHF
J gene: TRBJ2-5; V gene: TRBV2; CDR3 protein: CASSERRASGRSETQYF
J gene: TRBJ2-2; V gene: TRBV27; CDR3 protein: CASSSPGLLGGELFF
J gene: TRBJ2-2; V gene: TRBV7-3; CDR3 protein: CASSPPGSGELFF
J gene: TRBJ2-1; V gene: TRBV20-1; CDR3 protein: CSARTSDYNEQFF
J gene: TRBJ2-1; V gene: TRBV20-1; CDR3 protein: CSATSSATSGRAPYNEQFF
J gene: TRBJ2-1; V gene: TRBV5-1; CDR3 protein: CASSSLAGGIEQFF
J gene: TRBJ2-1; V gene: TRBV29-1; CDR3 protein: CSVETNGQNEQFF
J gene: TRBJ2-1; V gene: TRBV20-1; CDR3 protein: CSARDPTSGRSNEQFF
J gene: TRBJ2-4; V gene: TRBV4-1; CDR3 protein: CASSQLAGGRDAKNIQYF
J gene: TRBJ2-5; V gene: TRBV7-2; CDR3 protein: CASSIGTGVQETQYF
J gene: TRBJ2-5; V gene: TRBV6-6; CDR3 protein: CASSYSWQETQYF
J gene: TRBJ2-1; V gene: TRBV25-1; CDR3 protein: CASSPQIQGVHDEQFF
J gene: TRBJ2-2; V gene: TRBV12-3/TRBV12-4; CDR3 protein: CASSLPSGRRGGELFF
J gene: TRBJ2-2; V gene: TRBV4-1; CDR3 protein: CASSQRFGGGELFF
J gene: TRBJ1-1; V gene: TRBV5-1; CDR3 protein: CASSHLGGVSTEAFF
J gene: TRBJ2-7; V gene: TRBV12-3/TRBV12-4; CDR3 protein: CASSSRQGGEQYF
J gene: TRBJ2-3; V gene: TRBV29-1; CDR3 protein: CSVERGRTDTQYF
J gene: TRBJ2-7; V gene: TRBV7-2; CDR3 protein: CASSLGGLVTDEQYF
J gene: TRBJ1-3; V gene: TRBV27; CDR3 protein: CASSPRTGNGNTIYF
J gene: TRBJ1-4; V gene: TRBV12-3/TRBV12-4; CDR3 protein: CASSLGPDKLFF
J gene: TRBJ2-1; V gene: TRBV21-1; CDR3 protein: CASSKERQKISDEQFF
J gene: TRBJ2-1; V gene: TRBV20-1; CDR3 protein: CSASGNPDNEQFF
J gene: TRBJ2-1; V gene: TRBV28; CDR3 protein: CASSLPTGGGSSYNEQFF
J gene: TRBJ1-2; V gene: TRBV11-2; CDR3 protein: CASSLVHGEDYTF
J gene: TRBJ2-3; V gene: TRBV27; CDR3 protein: CASSWRDKGTDTQYF
J gene: TRBJ2-4; V gene: TRBV12-3/TRBV12-4; CDR3 protein: CAIGIGTRKNIQYF
J gene: TRBJ2-7; V gene: TRBV20-1; CDR3 protein: CSARVGAGPSYEQYF
J gene: TRBJ2-5; V gene: TRBV15; CDR3 protein: CATSRGGQAGQETQYF
J gene: TRBJ1-2; V gene: TRBV12-3/TRBV12-4; CDR3 protein: CASSLVGQSYGYTF
J gene: TRBJ2-1; V gene: TRBV5-1; CDR3 protein: CASSLNSGTSIDEQFF
J gene: TRBJ2-1; V gene: TRBV5-1; CDR3 protein: CASSVDRDSYNEQFF
J gene: TRBJ1-1; V gene: TRBV6-6; CDR3 protein: CASSTQGARAFF
J gene: TRBJ2-3; V gene: TRBV10-3; CDR3 protein: CAIAPPGSDTQYF
J gene: TRBJ2-2; V gene: TRBV9; CDR3 protein: CASSVADPGELFF
J gene: TRBJ2-5; V gene: TRBV10-3; CDR3 protein: CAIRGGSGETQYF
J gene: TRBJ2-2; V gene: TRBV4-1; CDR3 protein: CASKLAGGSGELFF
J gene: TRBJ2-3; V gene: TRBV10-2; CDR3 protein: CASSDRFPSTDTQYF
J gene: TRBJ2-3; V gene: TRBV15; CDR3 protein: CATSRDPAEGIDTQYF
J gene: TRBJ2-1; V gene: TRBV20-1; CDR3 protein: CSALTPGLAGEHEQFF